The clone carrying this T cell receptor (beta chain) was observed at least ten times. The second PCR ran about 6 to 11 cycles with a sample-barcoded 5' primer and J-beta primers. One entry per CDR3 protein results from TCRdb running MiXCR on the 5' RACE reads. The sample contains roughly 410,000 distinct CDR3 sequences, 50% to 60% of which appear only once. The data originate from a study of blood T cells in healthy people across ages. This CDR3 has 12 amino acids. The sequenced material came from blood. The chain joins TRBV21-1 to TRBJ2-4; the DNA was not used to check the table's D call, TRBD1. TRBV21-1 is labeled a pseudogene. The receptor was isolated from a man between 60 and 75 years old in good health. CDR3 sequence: CASSRQGEDEYF. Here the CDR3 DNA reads TGTGCCAGCAGCAGACAGGGGGAAGATGAGTACTTC.